Below are 30 T cell receptor beta chains sequenced from a single sample in a study of vaccination effects on CD4 cells after COVID-19. Their antigens are not known. Upon completion of 10 days in culture, CD4+ T cells were isolated. Libraries were prepared by immunoSEQ multiplex PCR; TCRdb keeps only in-frame clonotypes and omits some of them. Of some 63,000 clones listed, about 72% are singletons. This specimen consisted of CD4+ T cells from PBMCs cultured without peptide, obtained before COVID-19 vaccination. The receptor set was obtained from a human donor who had a prior SARS-CoV-2 infection.

The rearrangement uses TRBV7-2 and TRBJ1-1, with D hard to call. The V and J ends lost 5 bases and 3 bases respectively, with 10 bases between them. This CDR3 comprises 13 residues. Germline V gene data show CDR1 as SGHTA and CDR2 as FQGNSA. CDR3 sequence: CASSRQVDTEAFF. CDR3 sequence (DNA): TGTGCCAGCAGCCGGCAGGTTGACACTGAAGCTTTCTTT.

There are a few counts of this clone. The CDR3 bases are TGTGCCAGCAACCACAGGGAAGGGGCTAGGGACACTGAAGCTTTCTTT. Protein sequence: CASNHREGARDTEAFF. The genes are TRBV5-5 and TRBJ1-1, with a weak D call TRBD1 (6 bases). Germline V gene lookup returns CDR1 SGHKS and CDR2 YYEKEE (reference sequence). The CDR3 extends over 16 amino acids. Trimming removed 6 bases from V and 3 bases from J, with 21 bases in between.

This clone was detected only a few times. The chain joins TRBV6-2 or TRBV6-3 to TRBJ2-2; 7 nucleotides match TRBD1. V shed 4 bases and J 6 bases; nucleotides not matched to a gene: 8. The CDR3 runs to 15 residues. In germline, CDR1 is MNHEY, CDR2 SVGEGT. CDR3 DNA sequence: TGTGCCAGCAGTTTGGGCAGGGGGTACGCCGGGGAGCTGTTTTTT. The encoded protein is CASSLGRGYAGELFF.

This chain connects TRBV5-6 to TRBJ2-1; TRBD2 agrees at 11 bases. CDR1 SGHDT and CDR2 YYEEEE come from the germline V gene. The V gene end was trimmed by 1 base and the J gene end by 8 bases; junction bases not matched to a gene: 5. CDR3 length equals 15 residues. The CDR3 region has the DNA TGTGCCAGCAGCTTGTATAGCGGGGGGGCTTATGAGCAGTTCTTC. Translated, it gives CASSLYSGGAYEQFF.

This rearrangement joins TRBV10-3 to TRBJ2-1; 11 nucleotides agree with TRBD2. The CDR3 has 18 amino acids. Looked up from germline, CDR1 is ENHRY and CDR2 is SYGVKD. Unmatched junction bases numbered 12, after V lost 0 bases and J lost 8 bases. CDR3 in amino acids: CAISESLAGGPFVDEQFF. DNA for the CDR3: TGTGCCATCAGTGAGTCCTTAGCGGGAGGGCCATTTGTCGATGAGCAGTTCTTC.

V usage is TRBV5-4 and J usage is TRBJ2-1, with D possibly being TRBD1 (6 bases). CDR1 and CDR2 (germline): SGHNT, YYREEE (reference sequence). The CDR3 has 15 amino acids. V was clipped by 2 bases and J by 2 bases, with 11 bases between them. CDR3 coding DNA: TGTGCCAGCAGCTTCCGGGACAAGACCTACAATGAGCAGTTCTTC. Residues: CASSFRDKTYNEQFF. Variable domain in full (rest from reference TRBV5-4 and TRBJ2-1): ETGVTQSPTHLIKTRGQQVTLRCSSQSGHNTVSWYQQALGQGPQFIFQYYREEENGRGNFPPRFSGLQFPNYSSELNVNALELDDSALYLCASSFRDKTYNEQFFGPGTRLTVL.

This clone occurred once. This sequence joins TRBV4-3 and TRBJ2-3; tentatively, D is TRBD2 (6 bases). The V end was cut by 3 bases, the J end by 5 bases, with 18 bases between. From germline, CDR1 is LGHNA and CDR2 YSLEER. The CDR3 contains 16 residues. The CDR3 sequence: CASSHFSGDGGDTQYF. The CDR3, as DNA: TGCGCCAGCAGCCATTTCTCGGGAGATGGGGGAGATACGCAGTATTTT.

This sequence joins TRBV6-6 and TRBJ2-3; 10 bases fit TRBD2. Germline V gene sequence: CDR1 MNHNY, CDR2 SVGAGI (reference sequence). V gave up 6 bases and J gave up 4 bases; unmatched junction bases: 4. This CDR3 is 14 amino acids long. The CDR3 protein is CASRERGGPDTQYF. In nucleotides, the CDR3 is TGTGCCAGCAGAGAGCGGGGGGGCCCAGATACGCAGTATTTT.

This clone was counted at least ten times. The chain has TRBV19 and TRBJ1-2; TRBD1 might be the D (6 bases). The CDR3 length is 13 residues. V lost 5 bases, J lost 4 bases, and 11 bases lay in between. Germline values: CDR1 LNHDA, CDR2 SQIVND (reference sequence). CDR3 nucleotides: TGTGCCAGTAGTCCACAGGGCTTCTATGGCTACACCTTC. Protein: CASSPQGFYGYTF.

This clone was counted only a few times. The CDR3 sequence: CASSFSQGDTEAFF. In nucleotides, the CDR3 is TGCGCCAGCAGCTTTTCTCAGGGGGACACTGAAGCTTTCTTT. The genes are TRBV5-1 and TRBJ1-1; 7 bases match TRBD1. V trimming: 2 bases; J trimming: 3 bases; junction bases outside the gene matches: 4. The CDR3 has 14 residues. Germline V gene sequence: CDR1 SGHRS, CDR2 YFSETQ.

This clone showed up just a few times. V and J are TRBV7-9 and TRBJ2-6, with 7 bases identical to TRBD1. Germline V gene lookup returns CDR1 SEHNR and CDR2 FQNEAQ (reference sequence). Trimming removed 5 bases from V and 2 bases from J; junction bases left unmatched: 6. The CDR3 is 16 amino acids. DNA of the CDR3: TGTGCCAGCAGCCCCGGACAGGCCGCTGGGGCCAACGTCCTGACTTTC. Its protein is CASSPGQAAGANVLTF.

The V call is TRBV28, the J call TRBJ2-5, with D possibly being TRBD2 (5 bases). V shed 1 base and J shed 2 bases, with 8 bases lying between them. The CDR3 length is 14 residues. The germline V gene has CDR1 MDHEN and CDR2 SYDVKM. The CDR3 spells CASSLFGNQETQYF. The CDR3 coding sequence is TGTGCCAGCAGTTTATTCGGGAATCAAGAGACCCAGTACTTC. Using reference TRBV28 and TRBJ2-5 for the parts outside the CDR3, the full variable domain is DVKVTQSSRYLVKRTGEKVFLECVQDMDHENMFWYRQDPGLGLRLIYFSYDVKMKEKGDIPEGYSVSREKKERFSLILESASTNQTSMYLCASSLFGNQETQYFGPGTRLLVL.

The chain is built from TRBV29-1 and TRBJ2-7; tentative D call: TRBD1 (6 bases). This CDR3 region has 13 residues. V was cut by 6 bases and J by 2 bases, with 14 bases left in between. Germline CDR1 and CDR2: SQVTM and ANQGSEA. The CDR3 sequence is CSVWTAKTYEQYF. CDR3 coding DNA: TGCAGCGTGTGGACAGCCAAAACCTACGAGCAGTACTTC.

The chain links TRBV9 to TRBJ2-7, with 7 bases matching TRBD1. V was clipped by 4 bases and J by 2 bases; unmatched bases: 9. Germline CDR1 SGDLS, CDR2 YYNGEE. This CDR3 is built from 15 residues. CDR3 amino acids: CASSLRTGSPYEQYF. CDR3 sequence (DNA): TGTGCCAGCAGCTTACGGACAGGAAGCCCCTACGAGCAGTACTTC.

V is TRBV3-1 (or the pseudogene TRBV3-2) and J is TRBJ1-2, with D tentatively TRBD1 (5 bases). Germline V gene sequence: CDR1 LGHDT, CDR2 YNNKEL (reference sequence). Trimming took 2 bases from V and 6 from J, leaving 10 bases between them. The CDR3 has 13 amino acids. The CDR3 region has the DNA TGTGCCAGCAGCCAAACAGGTGCGGATGGCTACACCTTC. Amino acids: CASSQTGADGYTF.

This clone was picked up a small number of times. The chain couples TRBV18 to TRBJ2-2; 9 bases are a match to TRBD1. After removal of 6 bases from V and 4 bases from J, the junction contained 9 bases not matched to a gene. CDR1 KGHSH and CDR2 LQKENI come from the germline V gene. This CDR3 has 16 residues. CDR3 residues: CASSTGTGWSTGELFF. The CDR3 nucleotides are TGTGCCAGCTCCACAGGGACAGGGTGGAGCACCGGGGAGCTGTTTTTT.

The V call is TRBV6-5, the J call TRBJ1-6, with D tentatively TRBD1 (6 bases). V lost 7 bases and J lost 8, with 15 bases in between. Per germline, CDR1 MNHEY and CDR2 SVGAGI. This CDR3 comprises 14 residues. The CDR3 nucleotides read TGTGCCAGCAACAGCGCACAGGGCTATTCACCCCTCCACTTT. Protein: CASNSAQGYSPLHF.

The rearrangement uses TRBV2 and TRBJ2-1, with D possibly being TRBD1 or TRBD2 (5 bases each). Trimming took off 3 bases at V and 4 bases at J, with 13 bases between the two ends. The germline V gene has CDR1 SNHLY and CDR2 FYNNEI. The CDR3 is 15 amino acids. Here the CDR3 DNA reads TGTGCCAGCAGTGACCTTGGTGGGGGTTACAATGAGCAGTTCTTC. Translation gives CASSDLGGGYNEQFF.

In its sample, this clone was seen once. DNA of the CDR3: TGTGCCAGCAGTCCTACAGGGGGCACTGAAGCTTTCTTT. This codes for CASSPTGGTEAFF. The gene calls are TRBV2 and TRBJ1-1; TRBD1 aligns across 8 bases. Germline CDR1 is SNHLY and CDR2 is FYNNEI. V lost 5 bases to trimming and J lost 4 bases; unmatched junction nucleotides: 3. The CDR3 has 13 amino acids.

This chain connects TRBV9 to TRBJ2-5; D may be TRBD1 or TRBD2 (5 bases each). V lost 7 bases, J lost 2 bases, and 12 bases lay in between. CDR1 and CDR2 (germline): SGDLS, YYNGEE. The CDR3 runs 13 residues. CDR3 bases: TGTGCCAGCTCACCCTGGGGGCAAGAGACCCAGTACTTC. Amino acids: CASSPWGQETQYF. The full variable domain, its missing parts supplied by reference TRBV9 and TRBJ2-5, is DSGVTQTPKHLITATGQRVTLRCSPRSGDLSVYWYQQSLDQGLQFLIQYYNGEERAKGNILERFSAQQFPDLHSELNLSSLELGDSALYFCASSPWGQETQYFGPGTRLLVL.

This chain uses TRBV19 with TRBJ2-5, with D unresolved. Germline-derived CDR1 and CDR2 are LNHDA and SQIVND (reference sequence). The germline V and J ends were trimmed by 3 bases and 5 bases, with 22 bases remaining between them. The CDR3 covers 17 residues. CDR3 residues: CASSIRTAIIVEETQYF. The DNA of the CDR3 is TGTGCCAGTAGTATCCGGACGGCAATTATTGTCGAGGAGACCCAGTACTTC.

The rearrangement links TRBV5-1 to TRBJ1-2, with unresolved D. This CDR3 is 13 amino acids long. Trimming took off 3 bases at V and 4 bases at J, with 10 bases between the two ends. Germline V gene lookup returns CDR1 SGHRS and CDR2 YFSETQ. The CDR3, as DNA: TGCGCCAGCAGCTCCGGGCCGACCTATGGCTACACCTTC. Amino acids: CASSSGPTYGYTF.

This chain links TRBV7-9 with TRBJ2-7; TRBD2 aligns across 14 bases. The CDR3 contains 15 residues. Germline lookup yields CDR1 SEHNR and CDR2 FQNEAQ (reference sequence). V shed 5 bases, J shed 3 bases, and the junction held 3 bases outside the gene matches. CDR3 sequence reads: CASSLGTSGGYEQYF. The CDR3 DNA reads TGTGCCAGCAGCCTTGGGACTAGCGGGGGCTACGAGCAGTACTTC.

The J gene is TRBJ1-4, the V gene TRBV12-5; unclear D gene. Looked up from germline, CDR1 is LGHNT and CDR2 is FRNRAP. The CDR3 contains 17 residues. V lost 2 bases and J lost 4, with 17 bases in between. The CDR3 coding sequence is TGTGCTAGTGGTTTGCCCCCGGGCCCAACCTTTAATGAAAAACTGTTTTTT. Amino acids: CASGLPPGPTFNEKLFF.

The V and J genes are TRBV5-1 and TRBJ1-5, with a tentative D call TRBD1 (5 bases). CDR3 length: 15 amino acids. Trimming pared 1 base from V and 7 bases from J, leaving 15 bases between. Germline values: CDR1 SGHRS, CDR2 YFSETQ. The CDR3 loop reads CASSLTGGTDQPQHF. CDR3 sequence (DNA): TGCGCCAGCAGCTTGACAGGTGGAACAGACCAGCCCCAGCATTTT.

The chain is built from TRBV6-5 and TRBJ1-2, with TRBD1 identical over 7 bases. With 2 bases clipped from V and 13 bases from J, the junction kept 10 bases outside the gene matches. The germline CDR1 and CDR2 sequences are MNHEY and SVGAGI. The CDR3 runs 13 residues. CDR3 residues: CASSYSGTAGCTF. In nucleotides, the CDR3 is TGTGCCAGCAGTTACAGTGGGACAGCCGGTTGCACCTTC.

The chain joins TRBV29-1 to TRBJ2-1; D tentatively fits TRBD1 or TRBD2 (5 bases each). The CDR3 loop spans 16 amino acids. The germline V gene encodes CDR1 SQVTM and CDR2 ANQGSEA. V gave up 4 bases and J gave up 9 bases, with 25 bases separating them. The CDR3 reads CSVAGSTGRPPGEQFF. The CDR3 nucleotides are TGCAGCGTTGCGGGGTCCACGGGACGACCGCCAGGTGAGCAGTTCTTC.

The rearrangement links TRBV7-8 to TRBJ2-7, with 9 positions matching TRBD2. The germline V gene has CDR1 SGHVS and CDR2 FQNEAQ. The J segment lost 1 base and the V segment lost 1 base, leaving 5 bases of the junction unmatched. This CDR3 has 16 amino acids. In DNA form, the CDR3 reads TGTGCCAGCAGCTTAGTGCTAGCGGGGCCTTCCTACGAGCAGTACTTC. This encodes CASSLVLAGPSYEQYF.

The gene calls are TRBV2 and TRBJ2-5, with 12 bases lining up with TRBD2. The CDR3 is 14 residues long. V lost 6 bases and J lost 5; bases outside the gene matches: 4. Germline V gene data show CDR1 as SNHLY and CDR2 as FYNNEI. CDR3 in amino acids: CASSFGTSGETQYF. The CDR3 nucleotides read TGTGCCAGCAGCTTTGGGACTAGCGGGGAGACCCAGTACTTC.

The chain carries TRBV7-2 and TRBJ2-3, with 7 positions matching TRBD2. The germline CDR1 and CDR2 sequences are SGHTA and FQGNSA. The junction had 4 bases not matched to a gene; V was cut back by 0 bases and J by 10 bases. There are 13 residues in the CDR3. Here the CDR3 DNA reads TGTGCCAGCAGCTTAGCGGGGGGGTATGCGCAGTATTTT. Translating gives CASSLAGGYAQYF.